This TCR beta chain was sequenced for a study of cytomegalovirus exposure and HLA in healthy donors (dated 2017 in TCRdb). Turning to the overall study: An earlier analysis of roughly 610 of the donors reported over 250 Gb of sequence data and approximately 120 million unique TCR beta sequences obtained from approximately 180 million T cells. Around 330 gigabases of sequencing data and 70 million to 95 million unique TCR sequences made up an early release that covered under 750 HLA-typed donors. Of the 398 genotyped donors, over 80% were placed in the genetic ancestry cluster associated with self-reported Caucasian donors. The aim of the study was to test whether cataloging public T cell receptors could identify signatures of past pathogen exposure. The T cell repertoires of around 730 subjects were profiled by immunosequencing and related to cytomegalovirus serostatus. Along with the roughly 610-subject first cohort, a separate validation cohort of 120 different subjects was used. To predict cytomegalovirus infection status, the study combined high-throughput TCR immunosequencing, statistical association of individual TCRs with disease status, and machine learning. To study patterns of TCR occurrence, a later analysis re-analyzed previously published TCR beta repertoires from just over 650 donors and added high-resolution HLA genotyping. The later analysis used no new phenotypic data to find candidate immune exposures, relying instead on TCR beta sequences and their occurrence across donors. An earlier analysis of approximately 580 of the donors used high-throughput TCR beta sequencing to judge whether each TCR beta V gene segment behaved as functional or pseudogenic. Donor age, sex, ethnicity and CMV serostatus were compiled together with the repertoire data. In a later genetic analysis, genome-wide SNP genotypes for about 55% of the roughly 670 donors were used, and that subset was treated as a discovery cohort. Every repertoire in the discovery cohort had been generated on one and the same sequencing platform. HLA typing covered class I and class II loci at four-digit resolution. Typing coverage varied by locus: about 629-630 donors for A, B, C, DRB1 and DQB1; roughly 510 for DQA1; more than 600 for DPA1; around 450 for DPB1. Because of strong linkage in the cohort, five DR-DQ haplotypes were treated as single units for association and clustering. Among roughly 400 genotyped donors of the cohort, an average of roughly 230,000 unique TCR beta nucleotide sequences was sequenced per donor, of which about 19% were non-productive. General conclusions and limits of the study: A further reported finding was that TCR beta sequences accurately predicted the HLA-A and HLA-B alleles for most subjects in the first cohort. In vitro tests confirmed that a few of the cytomegalovirus-associated TCR beta chains recognize cytomegalovirus antigens. A cluster of highly shared sequence variants was judged likely to represent a technical artifact of the sequencing pipeline. Because HLA typing was unavailable for some donors at each locus, only the typed subset was used in association tests. When HLA alleles, especially DR and DQ, strongly co-occurred, TCR associations were difficult to assign to individual alleles. In a later analysis, HLA-associated TCR beta chains were found to be more clonally expanded and to have lower generation probabilities than equally common non-associated chains. Immune exposure information for the cohort was limited to CMV serostatus. Most CMV-associated TCR beta chains appeared to be HLA-restricted in a later analysis, and the HLA associations seemed to be driven largely by CMV exposure. In an earlier analysis of approximately 590 of the donors, most TCR beta V segments appeared in productive rearrangements about 90% or about 30% of the time, broadly matching IMGT annotations. According to a later analysis, TCR association rates differed among HLA loci, with DRB1 alleles showing the most associated TCRs and HLA-C alleles showing the fewest. This cohort had only TCR beta chains sequenced, and the lack of alpha or paired-chain data limited which features could be detected. Sequencing depth was assumed to be roughly uniform across donors in the presence/absence analyses, though that assumption may not hold. A later analysis associated 16,951 TCR beta sequences with specific HLA alleles at a false discovery rate of 0.05. According to the authors, the approach could potentially be generalized to other disease states and immunological phenotypes. The classifier was reported to diagnose cytomegalovirus status with high specificity and sensitivity in both the original cohort and the validation cohort. V-gene and J-gene trimming of TCR beta chains was associated with a missense DCLRE1C variant in a later genetic analysis, and the association was replicated in an independent cohort. In a later analysis, several top co-occurrence clusters were reported to appear linked to parvovirus B19, influenza, CMV and Epstein-Barr virus. The study gave a list of about 160 TCR beta chains associated with cytomegalovirus. Linkage disequilibrium might explain the correlated functional status among segregating V segments, but an unknown experimental factor could not be excluded. Because the 87-base-pair reads could not distinguish some IMGT-functional V segments, including TRBV6-2 and TRBV6-3, those segments were excluded. A later genetic analysis reported fewer N-insertions in productive TCRs among donors in an Asian-associated ancestry cluster than the roughly 670-donor mean. Most TCR sequences were seen in very few donors, while some public TCRs were found in many individuals. Because counts were too low, seventeen rarely observed V segments, including chromosome 9 orphons, were left out of the earlier analysis of approximately 500 of the donors.

In total, fewer than 750 healthy bone marrow donors made up the cohort. At the time of sampling, every cohort member was nominally healthy, though immune exposures that went unrecorded were likely present. The donor tested CMV seronegative and was one of the 352 seronegative cohort members. A peripheral blood sample was provided by each donor, and peripheral blood mononuclear cells were used for TCR beta sequencing. The Qiagen DNeasy Blood Extraction Kit was used to extract genomic DNA from the blood cell samples. CDR1 and CDR2 are drawn from the germline V gene (reference sequence): LNHDA, SQIVND. V loses 6 bases of germline sequence and J loses 8 bases, and the interval between the two ends is 7 bases. The CDR3, cysteine through phenylalanine, is 11 amino acids long. Kept here is only the CDR3 DNA, which spans 33 bases and is read in frame from base 1. In this sample, this clone turned up a few times. This receptor's antigen is unknown. Base qualities are missing; no much larger clone stands one base away.

Library preparation employed the immunoSEQ multiplex PCR assay. A mixture of 60 forward primers for TCR Vbeta segments and 13 reverse primers for TCR Jbeta segments was used in the multiplex PCR. Amplification of the CDR3 region of rearranged TCR beta genes was performed with a multiplex PCR assay on genomic DNA. Amplified TCR beta libraries were sequenced as 87-base-pair reads on the Illumina HiSeq System. The authors' pipeline ran thus. A later analysis tallied approximately 87 million unique TCR beta chains across the 666 repertoires, and roughly 11 million of those chains were shared by two or more donors. Raw reads were error-corrected and collapsed into unique sequences by a nearest-neighbor algorithm in which closely related sequences were merged to remove PCR and sequencing errors. Alignment of CDR3 sequences to IMGT reference sequences was used to assign V, D and J gene segments. For a sequence to be retained, a match of at least six nucleotides to both a V gene segment and a J gene segment was required. A rearrangement was called productive if the CDR3 had no stop codons and remained in frame with V and J, and every other rearrangement was called non-productive. CDR3 was defined according to IMGT convention as the region running from the second conserved V-encoded cysteine to the conserved J-encoded phenylalanine. In an earlier analysis of around 640 of the donors, sequences lacking an unambiguous match to a single V gene segment were excluded. An earlier analysis of almost 600 of the donors classified V segments as functional when productive rearrangements were above 56.7% and as segregating when the standard deviation between donors was above 5%. To diagnose cytomegalovirus status from the catalog of TCR beta chain sequences, a statistical classification framework was built. V and J gene assignment, in a later analysis, came from comparing TCR nucleotide sequences with IMGT/GENE-DB human TR gene sequences. Using the TCRdist pipeline, a later analysis assigned CDR3 sequences along with most-parsimonious VDJ recombination scenarios. In a later analysis, every TCR beta chain was defined by the combination of its CDR3 amino acid sequence and its V-gene family, and reads without a unique V-gene family were dropped. To address suspected cross-contamination and a sequencing artifact, a later analysis removed roughly 580 highly shared, low-generation-probability nucleotide sequences. In a later analysis, a clonal expansion index for each public chain was calculated from normalized within-repertoire ranks of inferred template counts. A later analysis computed generation probabilities with a VDJ recombination model fitted to out-of-frame rearrangements, and checked the results against IGoR. A later analysis scored TCR-TCR, TCR-HLA and TCR-CMV co-occurrence with hypergeometric tests, applying a repertoire-size bias correction to TCR pairs. False discovery rates were estimated in a later analysis by permuting HLA or CMV assignments 20 times. In a later analysis, co-occurring TCRs were grouped using DBSCAN, with TCRdist sequence similarity added in when clustering inside HLA-allele-positive subsets. Repertoires with fewer than 30,000 or more than 120,000 public chains, plus five repertoires with anomalous nucleotide sharing, were excluded from co-occurrence clustering. In its TCRdb copy, this immuneACCESS table keeps in-frame sequences only and misses some clones. Where compared with another copy, unresolved V genes explain less than half of these, and the others have no known cause. V, J and clone size derive from that table, while D and trimming were established from the DNA sequence. In all, the sample holds around 150,000 clones, and over 60% of those were seen once. The biggest ten clones account for over 1.5% of the sample.

This TCR derives from a man aged 40-49 years in good health and CMV-seronegative. The sequence links TRBV19 to TRBJ1-4, with no confidently assigned D gene. Sequencing input: PBMCs. The CDR3 here reads CASRAVEKLFF. The base sequence is TGTGCCAGTAGGGCCGTGGAAAAACTGTTTTTT.